Following are 12 T cell receptor beta chains from one sample sequenced in a study of T cells in localized non-small cell lung cancer. Measured with immunoSEQ multiplex PCR; TCRdb has only the in-frame clones, and not every one. The repertoire consists of about 43,000 clones, with 90% to 95% occurring once and the leading ten covering over 9.5%. The input for sequencing was PBMCs, taken before any cancer treatment. These receptors came from a woman aged 40-75 years with stage II lung adenocarcinoma.

This clone is a singleton in its sample. The rearrangement links TRBV6-5 to TRBJ1-2; possible D gene TRBD1, 5 bases. The V end lost 6 bases, the J end lost 5 bases, and 13 bases lay between the germline ends. This CDR3 spans 13 amino acids. The germline V gene has CDR1 MNHEY and CDR2 SVGAGI. The CDR3 nucleotides read TGTGCCAGCAGGACAGAGGGAGGATATGGCTACACCTTC. Its translation: CASRTEGGYGYTF.

CDR3 amino acids: CASSPSGRLSGANVLTF. DNA of the CDR3: TGTGCCAGCTCCCCGTCCGGACGCCTCTCTGGGGCCAACGTCCTGACTTTC. The genes are TRBV5-4 and TRBJ2-6; D gene ambiguous. Germline CDR1 reads SGHNT; CDR2 reads YYREEE (reference sequence). Trimming took 7 bases from V and 0 from J, leaving 17 bases between them. The CDR3 loop spans 17 amino acids.

The chain combines TRBV5-1 with TRBJ2-5, with D uncertain. The ends were cut back, 0 bases at V and 2 bases at J, with 11 bases in the middle. This CDR3 has 15 amino acids. Per germline, CDR1 SGHRS and CDR2 YFSETQ. The CDR3 DNA reads TGCGCCAGCAGCTTGGAGCTGAGCGTGCAAGAGACCCAGTACTTC. This codes for CASSLELSVQETQYF.

The V and J genes are TRBV28 and TRBJ2-7; D unresolved. The CDR3 consists of 11 residues. In germline, CDR1 is MDHEN, CDR2 SYDVKM. V was clipped by 5 bases and J by 1 base, with 3 bases between them. CDR3 sequence (DNA): TGTGCCAGCAGTCGGTCCTACGAGCAGTACTTC. Translation gives CASSRSYEQYF.

The chain combines TRBV6-4 with TRBJ2-1, with 8 bases aligning to TRBD2. V lost 0 bases and J lost 2; bases outside the gene matches: 6. The germline V gene encodes CDR1 MRHNA and CDR2 SNTAGT. The CDR3 totals 17 residues. The CDR3 DNA follows: TGTGCCAGCAGTGACTCGATCGCAGCGGGGGCCTACAATGAGCAGTTCTTC. Translation: CASSDSIAAGAYNEQFF.

This sequence joins TRBV28 and TRBJ2-7; 8 bases map to TRBD2. The CDR3 is made up of 15 amino acids. Trimming removed 3 bases from V and 0 bases from J; junction bases left unmatched: 4. In germline, CDR1 is MDHEN, CDR2 SYDVKM. In DNA form, the CDR3 reads TGTGCCAGCAGTTTCTCGGGGGGGAGCTCCTACGAGCAGTACTTC. This encodes CASSFSGGSSYEQYF. Variable domain in full (rest from reference TRBV28 and TRBJ2-7): DVKVTQSSRYLVKRTGEKVFLECVQDMDHENMFWYRQDPGLGLRLIYFSYDVKMKEKGDIPEGYSVSREKKERFSLILESASTNQTSMYLCASSFSGGSSYEQYFGPGTRLTVT.

This rearrangement joins TRBV28 to TRBJ1-5, with a tentative D call TRBD1 (5 bases). Trimming pared 5 bases from V and 7 bases from J, leaving 15 bases between. This CDR3 is 14 amino acids long. CDR1 is MDHEN, CDR2 SYDVKM, per germline. The CDR3 DNA is TGTGCCAGCAGTCGCCGGGCAGGGCGCCAGCCCCAGCATTTT. This translates into CASSRRAGRQPQHF. Drawing the rest from reference TRBV28 and TRBJ1-5, the complete variable domain is DVKVTQSSRYLVKRTGEKVFLECVQDMDHENMFWYRQDPGLGLRLIYFSYDVKMKEKGDIPEGYSVSREKKERFSLILESASTNQTSMYLCASSRRAGRQPQHFGDGTRLSIL.

The chain employs TRBV19 and TRBJ2-3; maybe TRBD1 (5 bases). Trimming cost V 6 bases and J 6 bases, with 22 bases left between them. This CDR3 spans 16 amino acids. Germline CDR1 LNHDA, CDR2 SQIVND (reference sequence). The CDR3 DNA follows: TGTGCCAGTAGATTGGGAAGGGGCAGGGTGTCGGATACGCAGTATTTT. Protein product: CASRLGRGRVSDTQYF.

In nucleotides, the CDR3 is TGTGCCAGCAGCTTGGGTTTGGGGAGGGAGCAGTACTTC. It codes for CASSLGLGREQYF. The genes are TRBV5-6 and TRBJ2-7; TRBD2 is a possible D gene (6 bases). CDR3 length: 13 amino acids. Germline CDR1 is SGHDT and CDR2 is YYEEEE. V dropped 0 bases and J dropped 7 bases, with 11 bases sitting between them.

This chain uses TRBV28 with TRBJ2-1; 11 bases align to TRBD2. Germline CDR1 MDHEN, CDR2 SYDVKM. Trimming removed 4 bases from V and 2 bases from J; junction bases left unmatched: 4. The CDR3 covers 16 residues. Written as DNA, the CDR3 is TGTGCCAGCAGTTCGGGACTAGCGGAGGCCTACAATGAGCAGTTCTTC. Translating it yields CASSSGLAEAYNEQFF.

This chain connects TRBV19 to TRBJ2-3; 15 positions match TRBD2. In germline, CDR1 is LNHDA, CDR2 SQIVND (reference sequence). Trimming cost V 4 bases and J 7 bases; bases outside gene matches: 3. This CDR3 comprises 15 residues. CDR3 loop: CASSTGTSGGNTQYF. As DNA, the CDR3 is TGTGCCAGTAGTACGGGGACTAGCGGGGGGAATACGCAGTATTTT.

This chain connects TRBV27 to TRBJ2-1; the match to TRBD2 covers 15 bases. V gave up 3 bases and J gave up 9 bases; unmatched junction bases: 12. The CDR3 length is 18 residues. Per the germline V gene, CDR1 is MNHEY and CDR2 is SMNVEV (reference sequence). The CDR3: CASSFGAPGLAGGSEQFF. The CDR3 region has the DNA TGTGCCAGCAGTTTTGGGGCCCCGGGACTAGCGGGGGGAAGTGAGCAGTTCTTC.